These 3 T cell receptor beta chains came from one sample sequenced in a study of OX40 agonist ivuxolimab in advanced cancers. This table comes from immunoSEQ multiplex PCR, and its TCRdb copy is limited to in-frame clones, with some not included. The data contain roughly 71,000 clones, 77% of them singletons. The input for sequencing was CD4+ or CD8+ T cells sorted from blood, taken in a trial of the OX40 agonist ivuxolimab. The receptors here all came from an adult with an advanced solid tumor such as melanoma, head and neck, liver or kidney cancer.

The rearrangement uses TRBV5-4 and TRBJ1-6; TRBD1 might be the D (6 bases). Trimming removed 4 bases from V and 10 bases from J, with 18 bases in between. CDR1 is SGHNT and CDR2 is YYREEE in the germline V gene (reference sequence). This CDR3 contains 15 residues. DNA of the CDR3: TGTGCCAGCAGCCCCTTGGGGACATCTCCCTCACCCCTCCACTTT. Translation gives CASSPLGTSPSPLHF.

This clone came up a few times. The chain links TRBV6-4 to TRBJ1-1; 9 nucleotides align to TRBD1. CDR1 and CDR2 (germline): MRHNA, SNTAGT. After removal of 6 bases from V and 9 bases from J, the junction contained 8 bases not matched to a gene. This CDR3 has 13 amino acids. This CDR3 reads CASSHGQGTKAFF. CDR3 nucleotide sequence: TGTGCCAGCAGCCACGGACAGGGGACAAAAGCTTTCTTT.

This clone turned up a few times. The V and J genes are TRBV2 and TRBJ1-5; D is undetermined. Germline lookup yields CDR1 SNHLY and CDR2 FYNNEI. This CDR3 comprises 15 residues. V lost 7 bases, J lost 5 bases, and 18 bases lay in between. CDR3 DNA: TGTGCCAGCACCTTCCAGGCTACTCGATATCAGCCCCAGCATTTT. As protein: CASTFQATRYQPQHF.